Below are 5 T cell receptor beta chains sequenced from a single sample in a study of blood T cell repertoires in COVID-19. Generated by immunoSEQ multiplex PCR, the TCRdb table keeps only in-frame clones and is missing some. The data hold 100,000 to 150,000 clones, with over 75% observed a single time. The specimen sequenced was peripheral blood. The receptors originated from a man in his forties with active or convalescent COVID-19.

The CDR3 sequence is CASSEAWTGGTGELFF. CDR3 DNA: TGTGCCAGCAGTGAAGCGTGGACAGGGGGCACCGGGGAGCTGTTTTTT. The genes are TRBV6-1 and TRBJ2-2; 10 nucleotides line up with TRBD1. Per germline, CDR1 MNHNS and CDR2 SASEGT. The V segment lost 0 bases and the J segment 4 bases; nucleotides outside the gene matches: 2. The CDR3 has 16 amino acids.

This clone was seen just once. This chain links TRBV19 with TRBJ1-1; TRBD1 matches 7 bases. The V gene end was trimmed by 3 bases and the J gene end by 5 bases; junction bases not matched to a gene: 9. Germline values: CDR1 LNHDA, CDR2 SQIVND (reference sequence). The CDR3 runs to 15 residues. This chain's CDR3 is CASSITKTGKTEAFF. For the CDR3, the DNA is TGTGCCAGTAGTATCACCAAGACAGGGAAAACTGAAGCTTTCTTT.

The gene calls are TRBV7-2 and TRBJ1-5; D is possibly TRBD1 (6 bases). The CDR3 has 15 amino acids. From germline, CDR1 is SGHTA and CDR2 FQGNSA. Trimming cost V 1 base and J 1 base, with 8 bases left between them. The CDR3 bases are TGTGCCAGCAGCTTAGGAGACAGGAGCAATCAGCCCCAGCATTTT. This encodes CASSLGDRSNQPQHF.

This clone is large. The gene calls are TRBV15 and TRBJ2-5; 7 bases map to TRBD2. The V segment lost 3 bases and the J segment 5 bases; nucleotides outside the gene matches: 3. Germline V lookup: CDR1 LNHNV, CDR2 YYDKDF (reference sequence). This CDR3 contains 13 residues. In DNA form, the CDR3 reads TGTGCCACCAGCAGTATAGCGGGTGAGACCCAGTACTTC. This translates into CATSSIAGETQYF.

The chain carries TRBV7-2 and TRBJ2-4; TRBD2 matches at 7 bases. V dropped 6 bases and J dropped 1; count of bases not matched to a gene: 9. The CDR3 has 16 residues. Germline CDR1 SGHTA, CDR2 FQGNSA. CDR3 sequence (DNA): TGTGCCAGCAGTCTAGCGGAGGGGTGGGCCAAAAACATTCAGTACTTC. Amino acid sequence: CASSLAEGWAKNIQYF.